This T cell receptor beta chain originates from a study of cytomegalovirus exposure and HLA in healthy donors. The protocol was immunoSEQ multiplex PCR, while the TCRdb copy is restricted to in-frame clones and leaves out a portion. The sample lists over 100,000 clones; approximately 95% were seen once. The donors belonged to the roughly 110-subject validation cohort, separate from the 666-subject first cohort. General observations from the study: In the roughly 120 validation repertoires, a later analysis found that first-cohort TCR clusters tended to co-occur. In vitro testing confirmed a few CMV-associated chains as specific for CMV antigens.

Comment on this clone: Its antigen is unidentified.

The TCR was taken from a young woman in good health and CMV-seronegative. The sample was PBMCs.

CDR3 loop: CASNPGGQLNEKLFF. CDR3 in DNA: TGTGCCAGCAACCCTGGGGGACAGCTTAATGAAAAACTGTTTTTT. V is TRBV7-9 and J is TRBJ1-4, with TRBD1 matching over 7 bases. The V gene's germline CDR1 is SEHNR and CDR2 FQNEAQ (reference sequence). Trimming removed 7 bases from V and 4 bases from J; junction bases left unmatched: 9. The CDR3 extends over 15 amino acids.